The 14 T cell receptor beta chains given below trace back to one sample, sequenced in a study of CD8 T cells in ankylosing spondylitis (dated 2017 in TCRdb). Here is what the overall study found, with its caveats: Blood from ankylosing spondylitis patients appeared to be characterized by a TCR beta motif made up of under ten highly homologous amino acid variants.

Libraries were constructed by 5' RACE. The data were produced on an Illumina HiSeq 2500. Using fastp trimming at Q25 and MiXCR clonotype assembly, TCRdb reanalyzed the public sequencing data and kept in-frame beta chains. Every distinct CDR3 protein forms one entry, paired with its most common genes and DNA. In all, the sample holds about 200,000 distinct CDR3 sequences, and about 7% of those were seen once. The top ten clonotypes cover approximately 15% of the sample. Their cognate antigens are unknown. The specimen was blood, either unsorted or a sorted T cell fraction (not recorded which). These TCRs come from a male donor with ankylosing spondylitis.

This clonotype appeared many times. The chain couples TRBV28 to TRBJ1-2; D is possibly TRBD1 (5 bases). V was shortened by 5 bases and J by 4 bases, with 14 bases between the two germline ends. The germline gives CDR1 MDHEN, CDR2 SYDVKM. The CDR3 runs to 14 residues. The CDR3 loop reads CASSVGVRAYGYTF. Here the CDR3 DNA reads TGTGCCAGCAGTGTAGGGGTTCGGGCCTATGGCTACACCTTC.

This clonotype was detected a few times. V gene TRBV20-1 combines with J gene TRBJ2-1; weak D call: TRBD1 (6 bases). In germline, CDR1 is DFQATT, CDR2 SNEGSKA (reference sequence). This CDR3 contains 13 residues. V shed 1 base and J shed 8 bases, with 12 bases lying between them. The CDR3 bases are TGCAGTGCTAGAGTGGAATCAGGGGATGAGCAGTTCTTC. It specifies CSARVESGDEQFF.

This clonotype appeared many times. The CDR3 DNA is TGCAGCGTTGAAGCTCGGCCACGGACACCGAACTATGGCTACACCTTC. This encodes CSVEARPRTPNYGYTF. The chain recombines TRBV29-1 with TRBJ1-2; a possible D gene is TRBD1 (5 bases). Germline loops: CDR1 SQVTM, CDR2 ANQGSEA. V was trimmed by 1 base and J by 2 bases, leaving 17 bases between them. This CDR3 is built from 16 residues.

This clonotype occurred once. The V and J genes are TRBV6-4 and TRBJ2-5; D uncertain. Germline V CDR1 and CDR2: MRHNA, SNTAGT. This CDR3 has 11 residues. V gave up 2 bases and J gave up 5 bases, with 3 bases separating them. The CDR3 spells CASSDSETQYF. The CDR3 nucleotides read TGTGCCAGCAGTGACAGTGAGACCCAGTACTTC.

In this sample, this clonotype turned up many times. For the CDR3, the DNA is TGTGCCAGCAGGGACCCGTTTGACAATGAGCAGTTCTTC. Protein: CASRDPFDNEQFF. The chain combines TRBV7-9 with TRBJ2-1, with no clear D. The CDR3 runs to 13 residues. V lost 6 bases to trimming and J lost 5 bases, with 11 bases between them. Germline V lookup: CDR1 SEHNR, CDR2 FQNEAQ (reference sequence).

There are many counts of this clonotype. The J gene is TRBJ2-7, the V gene TRBV5-6; 7 nucleotides line up with TRBD2. This CDR3 spans 14 amino acids. The germline CDR1 and CDR2 sequences are SGHDT and YYEEEE. V shed 0 bases, J shed 3 bases, and the junction held 3 bases outside the gene matches. This chain's CDR3 is CASSLASGHYEQYF. The CDR3 DNA reads as TGTGCCAGCAGCTTGGCTAGCGGACACTACGAGCAGTACTTC.

In this sample, this clonotype turned up many times. The chain combines TRBV4-3 with TRBJ1-2; 8 bases map to TRBD1. The trim removed 1 base at V and 2 bases at J, leaving 3 bases unmatched. CDR3 length equals 15 residues. Germline V gene sequence: CDR1 LGHNA, CDR2 YSLEER. The CDR3 DNA follows: TGCGCCAGCAGCCAAGGGACAGGGTTGAACTATGGCTACACCTTC. Protein product: CASSQGTGLNYGYTF.

This clonotype was detected many times. This chain links TRBV10-3 with TRBJ1-5; TRBD1 is a possible D gene (5 bases). Germline V gene lookup returns CDR1 ENHRY and CDR2 SYGVKD. Deletions cut 0 bases from V and 3 bases from J, with 9 bases between. The CDR3 loop spans 15 amino acids. For the CDR3, the DNA is TGTGCCATCAGTGAGTCGTGGGGGTTCAATCAGCCCCAGCATTTT. The encoded protein is CAISESWGFNQPQHF.

For the CDR3, the DNA is TGTGCCAGCAGTGACATCAGCGGGATTGAGCAGTTCTTC. It is translated as CASSDISGIEQFF. The chain couples TRBV6-4 to TRBJ2-1, with 7 bases that match TRBD2. V dropped 2 bases and J dropped 9; count of bases not matched to a gene: 4. CDR3 length: 13 residues. The germline CDR1 and CDR2 sequences are MRHNA and SNTAGT.

This chain uses TRBV4-2 with TRBJ1-6, with unresolved D. There are 14 residues in the CDR3. Per germline, CDR1 LGHNA and CDR2 YNFKEQ. Trimming cost V 4 bases and J 5 bases, with 9 bases left between them. CDR3 loop: CASSPKRNNSPLHF. CDR3 bases: TGTGCCAGCAGCCCAAAAAGGAATAATTCACCCCTCCACTTT.

The chain links TRBV10-3 to TRBJ2-7, with D unclear. The length of the CDR3 is 14 residues. Germline CDR1 is ENHRY and CDR2 is SYGVKD. Trimming removed 0 bases at V and 4 bases at J, with 10 bases between. CDR3 coding DNA: TGTGCCATCAGTGAGTCTGGCACATCATACGAGCAGTACTTC. It specifies CAISESGTSYEQYF.

This rearrangement joins TRBV7-9 to TRBJ1-4; D uncertain. This CDR3 has 16 residues. Germline V gene data show CDR1 as SEHNR and CDR2 as FQNEAQ (reference sequence). V shed 5 bases and J shed 4 bases, with 17 bases lying between them. The CDR3 bases are TGTGCCAGCAGCCCCCCGACTGGACGCATTAATGAAAAACTGTTTTTT. Translation gives CASSPPTGRINEKLFF.

V is TRBV10-1 and J is TRBJ2-7, with D possibly being TRBD2 (5 bases). V lost 0 bases, J lost 2 bases, and 11 bases lay in between. Looked up from germline, CDR1 is WNHNN and CDR2 is SYGVQD (reference sequence). The CDR3 length is 15 residues. The CDR3 here is CASSESTTGAYEQYF. The CDR3 nucleotides are TGCGCCAGCAGTGAGTCGACTACCGGGGCCTACGAGCAGTACTTC.

V and J are TRBV21-1 and TRBJ2-5; TRBD2, the table's D call, lacks a check against the DNA. TRBV21-1 is a pseudogene. There are 14 residues in the CDR3. CDR3: CASSFRLAVETQYF. CDR3 nucleotide sequence: TGTGCCAGCAGCTTTCGACTAGCGGTTGAGACCCAGTACTTC.